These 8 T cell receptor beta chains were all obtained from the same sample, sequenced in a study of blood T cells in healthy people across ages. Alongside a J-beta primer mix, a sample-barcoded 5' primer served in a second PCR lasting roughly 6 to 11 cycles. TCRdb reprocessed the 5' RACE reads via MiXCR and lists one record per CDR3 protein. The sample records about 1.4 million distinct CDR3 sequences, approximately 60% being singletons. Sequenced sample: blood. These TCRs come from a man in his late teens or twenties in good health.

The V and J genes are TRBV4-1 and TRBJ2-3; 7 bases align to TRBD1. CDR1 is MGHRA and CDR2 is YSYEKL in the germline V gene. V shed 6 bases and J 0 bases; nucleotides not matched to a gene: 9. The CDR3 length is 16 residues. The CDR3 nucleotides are TGCGCCAGCAGGTTAGCCGGGACAGCAAGCACAGATACGCAGTATTTT. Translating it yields CASRLAGTASTDTQYF.

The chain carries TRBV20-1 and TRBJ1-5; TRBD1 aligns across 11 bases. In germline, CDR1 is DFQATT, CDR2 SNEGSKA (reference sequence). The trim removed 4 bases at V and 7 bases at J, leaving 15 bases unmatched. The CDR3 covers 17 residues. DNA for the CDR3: TGCAGTGCTATCGGACGGACCGGGACAGGGGGTGACCAGCCCCAGCATTTT. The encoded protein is CSAIGRTGTGGDQPQHF.

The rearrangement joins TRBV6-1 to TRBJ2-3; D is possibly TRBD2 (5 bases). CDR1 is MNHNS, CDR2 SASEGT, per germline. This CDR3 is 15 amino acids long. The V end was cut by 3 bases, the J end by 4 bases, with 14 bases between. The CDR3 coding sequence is TGTGCCAGCAGTGACGATTGGGCGGGCCCAGATACGCAGTATTTT. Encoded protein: CASSDDWAGPDTQYF.

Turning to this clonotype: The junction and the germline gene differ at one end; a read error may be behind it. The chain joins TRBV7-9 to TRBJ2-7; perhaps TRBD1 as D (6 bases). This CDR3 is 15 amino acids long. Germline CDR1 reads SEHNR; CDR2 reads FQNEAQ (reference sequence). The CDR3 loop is CASSSPGHSSHEQYF. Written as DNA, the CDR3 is TGTGCCAGCAGCTCTCCGGGACACTCCTCCCACGAGCAGTACTTC.

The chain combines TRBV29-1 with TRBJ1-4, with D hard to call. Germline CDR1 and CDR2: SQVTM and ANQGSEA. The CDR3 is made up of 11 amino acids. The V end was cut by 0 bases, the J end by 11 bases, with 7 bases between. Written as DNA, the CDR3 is TGCAGCGTTGAAGATCGCGCCAAACTGTTTTTT. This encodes CSVEDRAKLFF.

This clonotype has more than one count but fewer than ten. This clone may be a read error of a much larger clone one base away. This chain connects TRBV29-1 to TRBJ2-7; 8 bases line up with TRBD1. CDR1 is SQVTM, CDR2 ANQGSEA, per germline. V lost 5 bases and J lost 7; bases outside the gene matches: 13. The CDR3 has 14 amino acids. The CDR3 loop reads CSVPGQARNNEQYF. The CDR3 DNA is TGCAGCGTTCCGGGACAGGCAAGGAACAATGAGCAGTACTTC.

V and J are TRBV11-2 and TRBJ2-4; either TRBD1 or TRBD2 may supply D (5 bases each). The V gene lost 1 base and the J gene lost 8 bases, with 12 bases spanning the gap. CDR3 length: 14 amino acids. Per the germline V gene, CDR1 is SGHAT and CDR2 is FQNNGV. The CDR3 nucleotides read TGTGCCAGCAGCTTAGGCTGGGGGTCGGACATTCAGTACTTC. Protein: CASSLGWGSDIQYF.

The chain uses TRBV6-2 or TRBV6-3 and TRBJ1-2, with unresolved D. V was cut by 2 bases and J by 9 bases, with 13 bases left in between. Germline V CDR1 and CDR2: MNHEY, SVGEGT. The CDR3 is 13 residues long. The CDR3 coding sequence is TGTGCCAGCAGTTACATGACCCCGGGAAGCTACACCTTC. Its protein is CASSYMTPGSYTF.